The following is a T cell receptor beta chain sequence with its context. The antigen it binds to is not known. Per-base quality was not reported, and no clone a single base away is much larger than it. The CDR3, from cysteine to phenylalanine, totals 16 residues. Here the CDR3 DNA is all that survives: 48 bases in frame from base 1. CDR1 and CDR2 (SGHVS, FNYEAQ) derive from the germline V gene. The V and J ends are trimmed by 1 base and 6 bases, leaving 16 bases between them. These data belong to a study of T cell repertoires in cytomegalovirus infection (dated by TCRdb to about 2019). For the wider study: Alongside well-studied HLA-B-restricted epitopes, the peptide stimulations were aimed at recently identified HLA-C-restricted CMV epitopes, whose presentation resists viral immunomodulation. Donor HLA type was relevant to the analysis, because carriage of CMV infection together with the matching HLA type was indicated by public TCR beta signatures. Broad study findings and their caveats: In both this cohort and an independent roughly 350-donor cohort, the cumulative frequency of public TCR beta family members distinguished carriers of CMV infection plus the relevant HLA type. The ex vivo response was dominated by HLA-C-restricted CMV-specific TCR beta clonotypes, which also provided the single most frequent clonotype in two of eight donors.

The sample was run on an Illumina HiSeq 1500. TCRdb redid the processing of the public reads, applying fastp at Q25 and MiXCR, and retained in-frame beta chains. Rows are combined by CDR3 protein, so each entry shows the most common genes and DNA. Within this sample are roughly 700,000 distinct CDR3 sequences, with about 33% of them counted one time only. The ten largest clones add up to roughly 20% of the sample. The intended sense of this specimen's treatment or condition label: in vitro stimulation with specific CMV peptide epitopes to enrich CMV-specific T cells. Recombination joined TRBV7-6 with TRBJ1-5; the D gene is possibly TRBD1, with 6 bases matching. The receptor comes from a human donor in good health (CMV status not recorded). Some clones in this sample may be carry-over from other donors' samples. The source material was cultured PBMCs, sampled from culture after CMV antigen stimulation. The CDR3 protein is CASSLEQGGNGQPQHF. The DNA sequence reads TGTGCCAGCAGCTTAGAACAGGGAGGAAATGGTCAGCCCCAGCATTTT.